Below, 30 T cell receptor beta chains from the same sample are listed, as sequenced in a study of T-cell reconstitution after alpha-beta-depleted transplantation in children (dated by TCRdb to 2016 to 2017). The treatment or condition tag for this specimen amounts to: allogeneic hematopoietic cell transplantation with graft depleted of TCRalphabeta T cells and CD19 B cells. Preparation of the library involved PCR. For sequencing, an Illumina HiSeq 2500 was employed. TCR library preparation used molecular barcoding, with unique molecular identifiers applied to normalize quantification of the TCRbeta repertoire. Using fastp at Q25 and MiXCR, TCRdb reprocessed the public reads and kept productive beta chains. Each entry merges the rows of one CDR3 protein and shows their most common DNA and genes. A total of 200,000 to 250,000 distinct CDR3 sequences appear in this sample, 8.4% of them only once. The ten biggest clones cover 35% of the sample.

This specimen was PBMCs, mostly from graft donor cells, taken 360 days after TCRalphabeta/CD19-depleted stem cell transplant. The source is a male patient aged 2-15 years who had a stem cell transplant for acute myeloid leukemia, so the T cells may come from the graft donor.

This clonotype was recorded a few times. The rearrangement joins TRBV24-1 to TRBJ2-1, with TRBD2 matching 9 bases. Trimming cost V 3 bases and J 3 bases; bases outside gene matches: 2. The CDR3 is 15 residues long. Germline V gene data show CDR1 as KGHDR and CDR2 as SFDVKD. CDR3 in amino acids: CATSDATSGYNEQFF. The CDR3 DNA follows: TGTGCCACCAGTGATGCGACTAGCGGCTACAATGAGCAGTTCTTC.

This clonotype was seen many times. The rearrangement links TRBV10-3 to TRBJ2-2, with D uncertain. CDR3 length equals 13 residues. CDR1 ENHRY and CDR2 SYGVKD come from the germline V gene. V lost 0 bases, J lost 6 bases, and 5 bases lay in between. In DNA, the CDR3 is TGTGCCATCAGTGAGTCTGGCGCCGGGGAGCTGTTTTTT. It yields the protein CAISESGAGELFF.

The chain has TRBV5-1 and TRBJ2-5, with D hard to call. This CDR3 has 12 amino acids. The germline V gene has CDR1 SGHRS and CDR2 YFSETQ. Between the trimmed V and J ends, which lost 3 bases and 4 bases, there was a span of 7 bases. The CDR3 DNA sequence: TGCGCCAGCAGCTCTTCGCGAGAGACCCAGTACTTC. It specifies CASSSSRETQYF.

The chain employs TRBV12-3 or TRBV12-4 and TRBJ1-6; tentative D call: TRBD1 (5 bases). Trimming took 5 bases from V and 5 from J, leaving 19 bases between them. The CDR3 is made up of 17 amino acids. The CDR3 DNA follows: TGTGCCAGCAGTCCCCGTCGGGGGTTTGTTGATAATTCACCCCTCCACTTT. This codes for CASSPRRGFVDNSPLHF.

The V and J genes are TRBV15 and TRBJ2-3; TRBD2 is a possible D gene (6 bases). Germline V gene sequence: CDR1 LNHNV, CDR2 YYDKDF (reference sequence). Trimming shortened V by 0 bases and J by 4 bases, and 11 bases separated the two germline ends. This CDR3 region has 15 residues. Written as DNA, the CDR3 is TGTGCCACCAGCAGAGATCAGTGGGGGGCAGATACGCAGTATTTT. Its translation is CATSRDQWGADTQYF.

At least ten counts were recorded for this clonotype. This rearrangement joins TRBV27 to TRBJ2-3, with D perhaps matching TRBD1 (6 bases). Between the trimmed V and J ends, which lost 4 bases and 6 bases, there was a span of 14 bases. Germline values: CDR1 MNHEY, CDR2 SMNVEV (reference sequence). This CDR3 has 14 residues. The CDR3 region is CASSWAGVRDTQYF. CDR3 nucleotide sequence: TGTGCCAGCAGTTGGGCAGGGGTTCGGGATACGCAGTATTTT.

V is TRBV29-1 and J is TRBJ2-3; perhaps TRBD1 as D (7 bases). The CDR3 runs to 14 residues. Germline V gene lookup returns CDR1 SQVTM and CDR2 ANQGSEA. V lost 6 bases to trimming and J lost 6 bases, with 19 bases between them. CDR3 amino acids: CSVLRQGGSDTQYF. The CDR3 DNA follows: TGCAGCGTCCTCCGTCAGGGGGGATCGGATACGCAGTATTTT.

This chain connects TRBV30 to TRBJ2-7, with no clear D. With 4 bases removed from V and 4 bases from J, the gap between germline ends came to 14 bases. Germline V gene data show CDR1 as GTSNPN and CDR2 as SVGIG (reference sequence). The CDR3 runs 13 residues. CDR3 sequence (DNA): TGTGCCTGGACAGAACCCAATTCATACGAGCAGTACTTC. It specifies CAWTEPNSYEQYF.

The sample holds many counts of this clonotype. This chain joins TRBV7-3 and TRBJ2-1; perhaps TRBD2 as D (6 bases). V was trimmed by 1 base and J by 0 bases, leaving 10 bases between them. In germline, CDR1 is SGHTA, CDR2 FQGTGA. The CDR3 is made up of 16 amino acids. The CDR3 region is CASSLMAGSSYNEQFF. CDR3 coding DNA: TGTGCCAGCAGCTTAATGGCGGGGAGCTCCTACAATGAGCAGTTCTTC.

This clonotype occurred a few times. The V call is TRBV7-2, the J call TRBJ2-7, with D possibly called TRBD1 or TRBD2 (5 bases each). Germline CDR1 and CDR2: SGHTA and FQGNSA. The CDR3 is 13 residues long. The V gene lost 4 bases and the J gene lost 7 bases, with 14 bases spanning the gap. This chain's CDR3 is CASSSGTVREQYF. Here the CDR3 DNA reads TGTGCCAGCAGCTCCGGGACGGTGAGGGAGCAGTACTTC.

This clonotype was picked up many times. This chain joins TRBV10-3 and TRBJ2-1, with D perhaps TRBD2 (6 bases). V dropped 7 bases and J dropped 0 bases, with 13 bases sitting between them. Germline loops: CDR1 ENHRY, CDR2 SYGVKD. The CDR3 has 15 amino acids. The DNA for the CDR3 is TGTGCCATCAAAGAGCGGGCAAGCTCCTACAATGAGCAGTTCTTC. This encodes CAIKERASSYNEQFF.

This clonotype was picked up many times. The chain employs TRBV5-1 and TRBJ2-1, with a possible D match to TRBD1 (7 bases). Germline CDR1 reads SGHRS; CDR2 reads YFSETQ. V shed 0 bases and J shed 4 bases, with 14 bases lying between them. The CDR3 spans 16 residues. The CDR3 DNA follows: TGCGCCAGCAGCTTGGCCGCGGGGACAGAGTACAATGAGCAGTTCTTC. This sequence encodes CASSLAAGTEYNEQFF.

V usage is TRBV7-8 and J usage is TRBJ1-1, with TRBD1 identical over 7 bases. After removal of 5 bases from V and 6 bases from J, the junction contained 3 bases not matched to a gene. This CDR3 has 12 amino acids. The germline V gene encodes CDR1 SGHVS and CDR2 FQNEAQ. The CDR3, as DNA: TGTGCCAGCAGCCCGGGGACAGCTGAAGCTTTCTTT. As protein: CASSPGTAEAFF.

The chain combines TRBV12-3 or TRBV12-4 with TRBJ2-1; 7 bases map to TRBD1. This CDR3 contains 15 residues. The junction had 7 bases not matched to a gene; V was cut back by 6 bases and J by 2 bases. DNA for the CDR3: TGTGCCAGCAGCCTCGGGACAGCTCCCTACAATGAGCAGTTCTTC. This codes for CASSLGTAPYNEQFF.

The chain has TRBV14 and TRBJ2-1; D is uncertain. Germline lookup yields CDR1 SGHDN and CDR2 FVKESK. Trimming pared 1 base from V and 7 bases from J, leaving 11 bases between. The CDR3 is 14 amino acids. The CDR3 nucleotides are TGTGCCAGCAGCCAAGCGGGCTTGGGAAATGAGCAGTTCTTC. It specifies CASSQAGLGNEQFF.

This clonotype appeared many times. The genes are TRBV9 and TRBJ1-5, with D perhaps TRBD1 (6 bases). Germline V CDR1 and CDR2: SGDLS, YYNGEE. CDR3 size: 17 residues. V was cut by 0 bases and J by 0 bases, with 13 bases left in between. The CDR3 loop reads CASSVEKGGSSNQPQHF. The CDR3 bases are TGTGCCAGCAGCGTAGAGAAGGGGGGCTCTAGCAATCAGCCCCAGCATTTT.

The chain is built from TRBV12-3 or TRBV12-4 and TRBJ1-1; D possibly corresponds to TRBD1 (6 bases). Trimming removed 3 bases at V and 3 bases at J, with 11 bases between. The CDR3 is made up of 14 amino acids. The CDR3 spells CASSLAGDYTEAFF. The CDR3 DNA sequence: TGTGCCAGCAGTTTGGCAGGGGACTACACTGAAGCTTTCTTT.

This clonotype was seen many times. This chain links TRBV20-1 with TRBJ2-3; unclear D gene. The CDR3 is made up of 13 amino acids. Per the germline V gene, CDR1 is DFQATT and CDR2 is SNEGSKA (reference sequence). The V end was cut by 2 bases, the J end by 4 bases, with 10 bases between. CDR3 in DNA: TGCAGTGCTAGACGCTTGGGCGCAGATACGCAGTATTTT. Translation: CSARRLGADTQYF.

The rearrangement links TRBV7-2 to TRBJ1-5, with 8 bases matching TRBD1. Germline V gene sequence: CDR1 SGHTA, CDR2 FQGNSA. There are 14 residues in the CDR3. V lost 5 bases to trimming and J lost 9 bases; unmatched junction nucleotides: 9. The DNA for the CDR3 is TGTGCCAGCAGCCCAGAGACAGGGGAGCGGCCCCAGCATTTT. It specifies CASSPETGERPQHF.

The sample holds many counts of this clonotype. The chain combines TRBV12-3 or TRBV12-4 with TRBJ2-1; 16 positions agree with TRBD2. The CDR3 has 16 residues. The trim removed 7 bases at V and 13 bases at J, leaving 13 bases unmatched. The CDR3 DNA reads as TGTGCCAGCACCTACCAGGGACTAGCGGGAGGGTCATTACAGTTCTTC. Translation gives CASTYQGLAGGSLQFF.

This rearrangement joins TRBV20-1 to TRBJ2-1; TRBD1 matches 11 bases. Germline CDR1 DFQATT, CDR2 SNEGSKA (reference sequence). This CDR3 has 18 residues. V trimming: 5 bases; J trimming: 2 bases; junction bases outside the gene matches: 14. The chain's CDR3 is CSAADRGRAGGPYNEQFF. The CDR3 nucleotides read TGCAGTGCTGCGGACAGGGGGCGAGCGGGAGGTCCCTACAATGAGCAGTTCTTC.

The rearrangement uses TRBV12-3 or TRBV12-4 and TRBJ2-2, with 7 bases identical to TRBD1. The length of the CDR3 is 16 residues. With 5 bases clipped from V and 6 bases from J, the junction kept 12 bases outside the gene matches. The CDR3 region has the DNA TGTGCCAGCAGTCCCACTCTAACAGGGGCGGCCGGGGAGCTGTTTTTT. The encoded protein is CASSPTLTGAAGELFF.

This clonotype was observed a handful of times. The chain uses TRBV20-1 and TRBJ2-5, with D tentatively TRBD1 (6 bases). Trimming removed 1 base from V and 1 base from J, with 10 bases in between. This CDR3 spans 14 amino acids. The V gene's germline CDR1 is DFQATT and CDR2 SNEGSKA (reference sequence). The CDR3 region is CSARGGHSQETQYF. The CDR3 nucleotides are TGCAGTGCTAGAGGGGGACACTCCCAAGAGACCCAGTACTTC.

This clonotype was counted a few times. The rearrangement joins TRBV5-5 to TRBJ2-1; D call uncertain. From germline, CDR1 is SGHKS and CDR2 YYEKEE (reference sequence). Trimming pared 3 bases from V and 5 bases from J, leaving 6 bases between. CDR3 length: 12 residues. In nucleotides, the CDR3 is TGTGCCAGCAGCTGGATCCACAATGAGCAGTTCTTC. Amino acids: CASSWIHNEQFF.

J is TRBJ1-1 and V is TRBV13; tentatively, D is TRBD1 (6 bases). The CDR3 is 14 residues long. Per germline, CDR1 PRHDT and CDR2 FYEKMQ (reference sequence). Trimming removed 5 bases at V and 4 bases at J, with 14 bases between. This CDR3 reads CASSLQTGPTEAFF. CDR3 nucleotides: TGTGCCAGCAGCCTACAAACAGGGCCCACTGAAGCTTTCTTT.

The rearrangement uses TRBV6-5 and TRBJ2-1, with D maybe TRBD2 (5 bases). Germline V lookup: CDR1 MNHEY, CDR2 SVGAGI. This CDR3 is built from 19 residues. V lost 2 bases, J lost 5 bases, and 25 bases lay in between. CDR3 DNA: TGTGCCAGCAGTTACATACACCGGGGTATGGAGGCCGCACACAATGAGCAGTTCTTC. It codes for CASSYIHRGMEAAHNEQFF.

Only one count was recorded for this clonotype. The chain combines TRBV11-2 with TRBJ2-1; 8 bases match TRBD2. Germline V gene sequence: CDR1 SGHAT, CDR2 FQNNGV. The CDR3 is made up of 15 amino acids. The V gene end was trimmed by 5 bases and the J gene end by 3 bases; junction bases not matched to a gene: 6. The CDR3 sequence: CASSTSTSGYNEQFF. In nucleotides, the CDR3 is TGTGCCAGCAGCACATCTACTAGCGGCTACAATGAGCAGTTCTTC.

The chain recombines TRBV7-2 with TRBJ1-1; D ambiguous. CDR1 and CDR2 (germline): SGHTA, FQGNSA. The CDR3 has 13 residues. Trimming stripped 5 bases from V and 0 bases from J, with 7 bases between. The CDR3 region is CASSTTLNTEAFF. DNA of the CDR3: TGTGCCAGCAGCACCACATTGAACACTGAAGCTTTCTTT.

This clonotype was seen more than once but under ten times. The chain is built from TRBV6-1 and TRBJ1-5, with D unresolved. Germline V gene lookup returns CDR1 MNHNS and CDR2 SASEGT. The CDR3 covers 13 residues. The V gene lost 2 bases and the J gene lost 0 bases, with 2 bases spanning the gap. CDR3 coding DNA: TGTGCCAGCAGTGAATATAGCAATCAGCCCCAGCATTTT. This gives the protein CASSEYSNQPQHF.

This chain joins TRBV10-3 and TRBJ2-1; D remains unclear. This CDR3 has 11 amino acids. The V gene's germline CDR1 is ENHRY and CDR2 SYGVKD. V was clipped by 5 bases and J by 7 bases, with 6 bases between them. This CDR3 is CAISIRNEQFF. CDR3 nucleotides: TGTGCCATCAGTATTAGGAATGAGCAGTTCTTC.